The 18 T cell receptor beta chains below all came from one sample that was sequenced in a study of cytomegalovirus exposure and HLA in healthy donors. Primers: 60 Vbeta forward and 13 Jbeta reverse. Generated by immunoSEQ multiplex PCR, the TCRdb table keeps only in-frame clones and is missing some. The sample contains roughly 100,000 clones, 70% to 85% of which appear only once. The sample comprised PBMCs. Receptors originate from a woman aged 18-29 years in good health and CMV-seropositive.

The genes are TRBV6-5 and TRBJ2-7, with TRBD1 matching 7 bases. Looked up from germline, CDR1 is MNHEY and CDR2 is SVGAGI. Germline trimming cut 0 bases from V and 2 bases from J; bases unmatched to any gene: 1. The CDR3 loop spans 14 amino acids. The CDR3 spells CASSYSGGPYEQYF. The CDR3 bases are TGTGCCAGCAGTTACTCAGGGGGCCCCTACGAGCAGTACTTC.

The chain carries TRBV4-1 and TRBJ2-7; 9 nucleotides align to TRBD2. This CDR3 is built from 15 residues. J was trimmed by 4 bases and V by 3 bases; bases with no gene match: 7. Per the germline V gene, CDR1 is MGHRA and CDR2 is YSYEKL. The CDR3 loop is CASSHPTSGRYEQYF. For the CDR3, the DNA is TGCGCCAGCAGCCACCCGACTAGCGGACGATACGAGCAGTACTTC.

The CDR3 region has the DNA TGTGCCAGCAGCTTAGCAGTTGGCAGGGTAGAGGGCTACACCTTC. Protein product: CASSLAVGRVEGYTF. The rearrangement uses TRBV7-8 and TRBJ1-2, with D maybe TRBD1 (5 bases). V gave up 0 bases and J gave up 8 bases, with 16 bases separating them. The CDR3 runs 15 residues. Germline V gene sequence: CDR1 SGHVS, CDR2 FQNEAQ.

This clone was seen more than once but under ten times. The chain joins TRBV6-1 to TRBJ2-3, with D possibly TRBD2 on 5 matching bases. The CDR3 runs 16 residues. Trimming took off 3 bases at V and 0 bases at J, with 13 bases between the two ends. Germline values: CDR1 MNHNS, CDR2 SASEGT. The CDR3 nucleotides are TGTGCCAGCAGTGAGGACTTCGGCGATAGCACAGATACGCAGTATTTT. Translated, it gives CASSEDFGDSTDTQYF.

The chain joins TRBV15 to TRBJ1-5; TRBD1 aligns across 8 bases. The CDR3 runs 15 residues. CDR1 is LNHNV and CDR2 is YYDKDF in the germline V gene (reference sequence). V was clipped by 1 base and J by 7 bases; unmatched bases: 6. CDR3: CATSRVDRVGQPQHF. As DNA, the CDR3 is TGTGCCACCAGCAGAGTGGACAGGGTTGGGCAGCCCCAGCATTTT.

The CDR3 loop reads CASSQSRTQFF. Here the CDR3 DNA reads TGTGCCAGCAGCCAATCCCGCACACAGTTCTTC. The rearrangement joins TRBV4-2 to TRBJ2-1; no definite D call. Trimming removed 2 bases from V and 13 bases from J, with 9 bases in between. Germline values: CDR1 LGHNA, CDR2 YNFKEQ. The CDR3 consists of 11 residues.

This clone occurred a few times. This sample also contains other DNA sequences that code for the same CDR3. This chain connects TRBV5-1 to TRBJ1-1; 8 nucleotides align to TRBD1. Per the germline V gene, CDR1 is SGHRS and CDR2 is YFSETQ. The junction had 0 bases not matched to a gene; V was cut back by 1 base and J by 4 bases. This CDR3 region has 13 residues. This CDR3 is CASSLTGGTEAFF. CDR3 DNA sequence: TGCGCCAGCAGCTTGACAGGGGGCACTGAAGCTTTCTTT. Based on the CDR3 plus reference TRBV5-1 and TRBJ1-1, the full variable domain is KAGVTQTPRYLIKTRGQQVTLSCSPISGHRSVSWYQQTPGQGLQFLFEYFSETQRNKGNFPGRFSGRQFSNSRSEMNVSTLELGDSALYLCASSLTGGTEAFFGQGTRLTVV.

V gene TRBV30 combines with J gene TRBJ2-5, with 7 bases fitting TRBD1. The J segment lost 2 bases and the V segment lost 7 bases, leaving 7 bases of the junction unmatched. Germline V lookup: CDR1 GTSNPN, CDR2 SVGIG (reference sequence). The CDR3 runs to 13 residues. Here the CDR3 DNA reads TGTGCCTCGAGCAACAGGGGTCAAGAGACCCAGTACTTC. Its translation: CASSNRGQETQYF.

The chain employs TRBV4-1 and TRBJ2-5, with D possibly TRBD2 on 5 matching bases. The length of the CDR3 is 15 residues. Trimming stripped 6 bases from V and 2 bases from J, with 16 bases between. From germline, CDR1 is MGHRA and CDR2 YSYEKL. The CDR3 region is CASRVGVQRQETQYF. The DNA for the CDR3 is TGCGCCAGCAGAGTAGGTGTTCAGCGGCAAGAGACCCAGTACTTC.

This chain connects TRBV5-8 to TRBJ1-5; the D gene is possibly TRBD1 (5 bases). CDR3 length: 13 residues. Trimming pared 1 base from V and 7 bases from J, leaving 9 bases between. The germline CDR1 and CDR2 sequences are SGHTS and YDEGEE. As DNA, the CDR3 is TGTGCCAGCAGCTTGTGGGGGGAGCAGCCCCAGCATTTT. Its protein is CASSLWGEQPQHF.

This clone was counted between two and nine times. CDR3 coding DNA: TGTGCCAGCAGCTTAGATCGGATGGGAGAGGAGAACACTGAAGCTTTCTTT. The encoded protein is CASSLDRMGEENTEAFF. This chain connects TRBV11-3 to TRBJ1-1; D is uncertain. The CDR3 has 17 residues. Deletions cut 0 bases from V and 1 base from J, with 15 bases between. In germline, CDR1 is SGHNT, CDR2 YENEEA.

The gene calls are TRBV7-8 and TRBJ1-1, with D uncertain. This CDR3 has 13 amino acids. Germline V gives CDR1 SGHVS, CDR2 FQNEAQ. V was clipped by 4 bases and J by 0 bases, with 6 bases between them. The CDR3 is CASSSPLNTEAFF. CDR3 coding DNA: TGTGCCAGCAGCTCCCCGTTGAACACTGAAGCTTTCTTT.

The chain links TRBV28 to TRBJ2-7, with 11 bases matching TRBD2. The CDR3 spans 15 residues. V lost 8 bases, J lost 1 base, and 7 bases stayed unmatched. Germline CDR1 and CDR2: MDHEN and SYDVKM. The CDR3 region is CASSDGLAGSYEQYF. In DNA, the CDR3 is TGTGCCAGCTCCGACGGACTAGCGGGTTCCTACGAGCAGTACTTC.

The chain links TRBV9 to TRBJ1-2, with 11 bases fitting TRBD1. Per germline, CDR1 SGDLS and CDR2 YYNGEE. The CDR3 has 15 amino acids. The J segment lost 7 bases and the V segment lost 3 bases, leaving 8 bases of the junction unmatched. CDR3 sequence (DNA): TGTGCCAGCAGCGGCGTGGACAGGGGGCGAGTTGGCTACACCTTC. This codes for CASSGVDRGRVGYTF.

This clone was counted once. The chain has TRBV7-6 and TRBJ2-1, with 8 bases matching TRBD2. The CDR3 is 13 residues long. Per the germline V gene, CDR1 is SGHVS and CDR2 is FNYEAQ. V gave up 5 bases and J gave up 7 bases; unmatched junction bases: 4. CDR3 amino acids: CASSTTSGNEQFF. The CDR3 bases are TGTGCCAGCAGCACTACTAGCGGTAATGAGCAGTTCTTC.

This clone was detected only a few times. This sequence joins TRBV7-8 and TRBJ2-5; 11 nucleotides match TRBD2. J gave up 2 bases and V 5 bases, and 4 bases lay outside the gene matches. Germline V gene data show CDR1 as SGHVS and CDR2 as FQNEAQ. The CDR3 length is 15 residues. The CDR3, as DNA: TGTGCCAGCAGCCCGACTAGCGGGGTTCAAGAGACCCAGTACTTC. Its protein is CASSPTSGVQETQYF.

V gene TRBV2 combines with J gene TRBJ1-1, with D uncertain. Germline values: CDR1 SNHLY, CDR2 FYNNEI. V lost 2 bases and J lost 7, with 8 bases in between. This CDR3 has 12 amino acids. Here the CDR3 DNA reads TGTGCCAGCAGTGAAATCCGGTTTGAAGCTTTCTTT. Residues: CASSEIRFEAFF.

The chain links TRBV5-4 to TRBJ2-2, with a possible D match to TRBD2 (6 bases). Germline CDR1 SGHNT, CDR2 YYREEE (reference sequence). V was pared by 0 bases and J by 5 bases, with 11 bases between. CDR3 length: 15 residues. The CDR3: CASSLEEGYTGELFF. For the CDR3, the DNA is TGTGCCAGCAGCTTGGAGGAGGGGTATACCGGGGAGCTGTTTTTT.